This T cell receptor (beta chain) was recovered during a study of T-cell memory formation after mild COVID-19. TCRdb processed the 5' RACE reads anew with MiXCR; each CDR3 protein has one entry. In the table there are 300,000 to 350,000 distinct CDR3 sequences, approximately 15% of which are singletons. V was shortened by 3 bases and J by 4 bases, with 2 bases between the two germline ends. Germline CDR1 reads LGHNA; CDR2 reads YNFKEQ. This CDR3 contains 11 residues. As regards this clonotype: This may come from a read error, since a much larger clone is one base off.

The clonotype originates from a man aged 18-30 years who had mild COVID-19 (a few samples of this study predate the infection). Cell type and time point are not known. This chain connects TRBV4-2 to TRBJ2-3; unclear D gene. The source material was PBMCs or a T cell subset sorted from them (not recorded which). CDR3 sequence (DNA): TGTGCCAGCAGCCACGCAGATACGCAGTATTTT. It translates to CASSHADTQYF.